The entry that follows covers one T cell receptor (beta chain) sequence. CDR3 length: 15 residues. Trimming shortened V by 3 bases and J by 8 bases, and 16 bases separated the two germline ends. Germline values: CDR1 LGHNA, CDR2 YSLEER. The method was immunoSEQ multiplex PCR; TCRdb's version includes in-frame clones alone and lacks a portion of them. The sample has about 56,000 clones, about 88% seen once; the top ten hold more than 0.3%. The data belong to a study of T cell changes during pregnancy in multiple sclerosis. Specimen: CD4+ T cells from peripheral blood mononuclear cells, collected in the third trimester of pregnancy. This clonotype was sampled from a female donor with multiple sclerosis, enrolled in a pregnancy study. V gene TRBV4-3 combines with J gene TRBJ1-4; D call uncertain. The CDR3 reads CASSQEPRAGEKLFF. The CDR3 DNA follows: TGCGCCAGCAGCCAGGAACCTCGGGCGGGGGAAAAACTGTTTTTT.